What follows describes a single T cell receptor beta chain. Its antigen target is currently unknown. Base qualities are missing; no much larger clone stands one base away. This specimen belongs to a study of cytomegalovirus exposure and HLA in healthy donors (dated by TCRdb to 2015 to 2018). Regarding the research as a whole: A later analysis indicated that the 120 or so validation repertoires were generated on the platform also employed for the roughly 730 repertoires of the first cohort. The study aimed to test whether cataloging public T cell receptors could reveal signatures of past pathogen exposure. A separate validation cohort of some 130 different subjects was used in addition to the roughly 700-subject first cohort. High-throughput TCR immunosequencing, statistical association of individual TCRs with disease status, and machine learning were combined to predict cytomegalovirus infection status.

The donors belonged to the validation cohort of over a hundred subjects, which was separate from the approximately 700-subject first cohort. The paper's findings and limits, for the study overall: The authors suggested that the approach could potentially be extended to other disease states and immunological phenotypes. In the study, 164 TCR beta chains were listed as associated with cytomegalovirus. In both the original and validation cohorts, the classifier was reported to diagnose cytomegalovirus status with high specificity and sensitivity. In vitro tests confirmed that a few of the cytomegalovirus-associated TCR beta chains recognize cytomegalovirus antigens. The validation cohort had no HLA typing available for a later analysis, so co-occurrence within that cohort was assessed over all 130 or so repertoires. Across donors, most TCR sequences were observed very rarely, whereas some public TCRs were present in many individuals. A later analysis found that TCRs clustered in the first cohort also tended to co-occur in the 95 to 150 validation repertoires, with 94% of cluster scores above 0.

CDR1 and CDR2, looked up from the germline V gene (reference sequence), are SEHNR and FQNEAQ. The CDR3 starts with the cysteine, ends with the phenylalanine, and has 17 residues. Only CDR3 DNA remains: 51 bases, in frame from the first base. Trimming takes 0 bases off V and 4 bases off J; junction bases not matched to a gene: 11. The library relied on the immunoSEQ multiplex PCR assay. Under the source paper's analysis protocol: To diagnose cytomegalovirus status from the catalog of TCR beta chain sequences, a statistical classification framework was built. Here the immuneACCESS table is served through TCRdb, limited to in-frame sequences with V and J called. Missing clones are a known gap in these copies; in checked studies unresolved V genes cover under half, and the rest lacks a known reason. V, J and clone size were drawn from that table, and D and trimming were deduced from the DNA. For this sample there are roughly 120,000 clones; roughly 86% appear just once. The ten top clones hold 3% to 3.5% of the sample.

Material for sequencing was PBMCs. The chain is encoded by TRBV7-9 joined to TRBJ2-5, and TRBD1 matches 7 of the central bases. The sequence came from a man aged 25 to 45 in good health and CMV-seronegative. The CDR3 in this case is CASSLAPPPAGGETQYF. In nucleotides, the sequence is TGTGCCAGCAGCTTAGCCCCCCCACCGGCAGGGGGAGAGACCCAGTACTTC.